This TCR beta chain was found in a study of blood T cell repertoires in COVID-19. Sequencing used immunoSEQ multiplex PCR; TCRdb keeps in-frame clones, though not all of them. This table has 200,000 to 250,000 clones, more than 80% appearing once. There are 16 residues in the CDR3. Germline V gene data show CDR1 as SGHTA and CDR2 as FQGTGA. The ends were cut back, 1 base at V and 1 base at J, with 13 bases in the middle. The sample was peripheral blood. The V call is TRBV7-3, the J call TRBJ1-1; D is perhaps TRBD1 (6 bases). The receptor's source is a woman aged 80 or older with COVID-19, enrolled during active disease. CDR3 coding DNA: TGTGCCAGCAGCTTAAGCAGGGGCGGACCGAACACTGAAGCTTTCTTT. Protein sequence: CASSLSRGGPNTEAFF.